Each of the 30 T cell receptor beta chains below was sequenced from the same sample in a study of cytomegalovirus exposure and HLA in healthy donors. The PCR had 60 Vbeta and 13 Jbeta primers. Assay used: immunoSEQ multiplex PCR; TCRdb lists only in-frame clones, some missing. The data show some 120,000 clones, with more than 9% seen just once and roughly 4.6% held by the top ten. The sequencing input was PBMCs. These receptors came from a woman younger than 35 in good health and CMV-seropositive.

This clone has just a few counts. V gene TRBV30 combines with J gene TRBJ1-4; possibly TRBD1 for D (6 bases). The germline gives CDR1 GTSNPN, CDR2 SVGIG (reference sequence). The CDR3 totals 18 residues. With 1 base removed from V and 3 bases from J, the gap between germline ends came to 21 bases. The CDR3 protein is CAWSESPTKGGSNEKLFF. For the CDR3, the DNA is TGTGCCTGGAGTGAAAGTCCGACGAAAGGGGGATCTAATGAAAAACTGTTTTTT.

Turning to this clone: Different DNA sequences within this sample yield the same CDR3. The chain couples TRBV6-1 to TRBJ2-7; 8 positions match TRBD1. This CDR3 region has 12 residues. The V and J ends lost 4 bases and 4 bases, in that order; junction bases with no gene match: 0. CDR1 is MNHNS and CDR2 is SASEGT in the germline V gene. DNA of the CDR3: TGTGCCAGCAGTGGGGACAGGTACGAGCAGTACTTC. It encodes CASSGDRYEQYF.

The chain carries TRBV9 and TRBJ1-1, with 7 nucleotides matching TRBD1. Germline V gene sequence: CDR1 SGDLS, CDR2 YYNGEE. The trim removed 2 bases at V and 4 bases at J, leaving 5 bases unmatched. The CDR3 length is 14 residues. CDR3 loop: CASSVLQGSTEAFF. The CDR3 bases are TGTGCCAGCAGCGTCTTACAGGGGAGCACTGAAGCTTTCTTT.

There are a few counts of this clone. The rearrangement joins TRBV30 to TRBJ2-7; 14 bases map to TRBD2. Per the germline V gene, CDR1 is GTSNPN and CDR2 is SVGIG (reference sequence). The CDR3 spans 18 residues. The junction had 13 bases not matched to a gene; V was cut back by 1 base and J by 5 bases. The CDR3 coding sequence is TGTGCCTGGAGTGATGGGACTAGCGGGAGTCTCCCATCCCACGAGCAGTACTTC. The encoded protein is CAWSDGTSGSLPSHEQYF. The entire variable domain, with the rest obtained from reference TRBV30 and TRBJ2-7, is as follows: SQTIHQWPATLVQPVGSPLSLECTVEGTSNPNLYWYRQAAGRGLQLLFYSVGIGQISSEVPQNLSASRPQDRQFILSSKKLLLSDSGFYLCAWSDGTSGSLPSHEQYFGPGTRLTVT.

This clone is a singleton in its sample. A read error may account for a junction end that differs from germline. The rearrangement uses TRBV9 and TRBJ2-7, with 7 bases identical to TRBD2. The CDR3 sequence is 15 residues long. Per germline, CDR1 SGDLS and CDR2 YYNGEE. This CDR3 is CASSPYGRASDEQYF. The DNA of the CDR3 is TGTGCCAGCAGCCCATATGGGAGGGCCTCCGACGAGCAGTACTTC.

This clone has more than one count but fewer than ten. The CDR3 loop reads CASSGINKDGYTF. Written as DNA, the CDR3 is TGTGCCAGTTCAGGGATTAATAAGGATGGCTACACCTTC. This chain uses TRBV19 with TRBJ1-2; tentative D call: TRBD1 (5 bases). This CDR3 region has 13 residues. The V end lost 8 bases, the J end lost 6 bases, and 16 bases lay between the germline ends. Germline V gives CDR1 LNHDA, CDR2 SQIVND (reference sequence).

V gene TRBV27 combines with J gene TRBJ2-1; 15 nucleotides line up with TRBD2. Trimming at V came to 9 bases and at J to 3 bases, leaving 3 bases not matched to a gene. CDR1 and CDR2 (germline): MNHEY, SMNVEV (reference sequence). The CDR3 is 15 residues long. Here the CDR3 reads CASGTSGGFYNEQFF. CDR3 DNA: TGTGCCAGTGGGACTAGCGGGGGGTTCTACAATGAGCAGTTCTTC.

The chain combines TRBV21-1 with TRBJ2-1; TRBD2, the table's D call, was not compared with the DNA. TRBV21-1 is assigned pseudogene status. This CDR3 has 20 amino acids. CDR3 sequence reads: CASSKGGRTSGKGLDNEQFF. CDR3 DNA: TGTGCCAGCAGCAAAGGAGGTAGGACTAGCGGAAAAGGTCTGGACAATGAGCAGTTCTTC.

This chain links TRBV2 with TRBJ1-2, with a weak D call TRBD1 (6 bases). CDR1 and CDR2 (germline): SNHLY, FYNNEI. The CDR3 is made up of 14 amino acids. V was clipped by 6 bases and J by 3 bases, with 14 bases between them. The CDR3 DNA sequence: TGTGCCAGCAGCACACAGGGTGGACACTATGGCTACACCTTC. Translation gives CASSTQGGHYGYTF.

A few counts support this clone. This chain connects TRBV29-1 to TRBJ2-3; 7 bases are shared with TRBD1. The CDR3 covers 14 residues. Looked up from germline, CDR1 is SQVTM and CDR2 is ANQGSEA. Trimming took 4 bases from V and 3 from J; bases not matched to a gene: 7. The CDR3 DNA follows: TGCAGCGTTGCCCAGGCAGGGGGTACAGATACGCAGTATTTT. Protein product: CSVAQAGGTDTQYF.

This clone was picked up a small number of times. V usage is TRBV30 and J usage is TRBJ1-5; 9 nucleotides agree with TRBD1. The CDR3 consists of 14 residues. In germline, CDR1 is GTSNPN, CDR2 SVGIG (reference sequence). V shed 4 bases and J 3 bases; nucleotides not matched to a gene: 4. CDR3 coding DNA: TGTGCCTGGATGGGACAGGGAATCAATCAGCCCCAGCATTTT. Translation gives CAWMGQGINQPQHF.

This clone showed up just a few times. The gene calls are TRBV13 and TRBJ1-5; the match to TRBD1 covers 10 bases. The ends lost 0 bases at V and 7 bases at J; junction bases unmatched: 6. This CDR3 comprises 16 residues. Germline V gives CDR1 PRHDT, CDR2 FYEKMQ (reference sequence). CDR3 protein: CASSLGQTGGRQPQHF. The DNA of the CDR3 is TGTGCCAGCAGCTTAGGCCAGACAGGGGGCCGACAGCCCCAGCATTTT.

The chain is built from TRBV9 and TRBJ2-3, with D perhaps TRBD1 (6 bases). Germline V lookup: CDR1 SGDLS, CDR2 YYNGEE. The CDR3 sequence is 15 residues long. V lost 3 bases, J lost 4 bases, and 15 bases lay in between. CDR3 coding DNA: TGTGCCAGCAGCGGTATTCAGGGGCAGGCAGATACGCAGTATTTT. Residues: CASSGIQGQADTQYF.

This rearrangement joins TRBV6-1 to TRBJ2-7; 7 positions match TRBD2. This CDR3 region has 15 residues. Germline lookup yields CDR1 MNHNS and CDR2 SASEGT. Trimming removed 4 bases from V and 2 bases from J; junction bases left unmatched: 8. CDR3 region: CASSVTREKTYEQYF. CDR3 bases: TGTGCCAGCAGTGTTACGCGGGAGAAGACCTACGAGCAGTACTTC.

This clone was recorded a few times. V and J are TRBV29-1 and TRBJ2-2; 8 nucleotides agree with TRBD1. V lost 0 bases, J lost 6 bases, and 6 bases stayed unmatched. The germline V gene encodes CDR1 SQVTM and CDR2 ANQGSEA. There are 15 residues in the CDR3. CDR3 residues: CSVEDPQGASGELFF. The CDR3 bases are TGCAGCGTTGAAGACCCGCAGGGGGCTTCCGGGGAGCTGTTTTTT.

The chain joins TRBV6-5 to TRBJ1-1; D is undetermined. CDR3 length equals 13 residues. V was cut by 0 bases and J by 7 bases, with 9 bases left in between. In germline, CDR1 is MNHEY, CDR2 SVGAGI. The CDR3 spells CASSYSTGFEAFF. The CDR3 nucleotides read TGTGCCAGCAGTTACTCGACCGGGTTTGAAGCTTTCTTT.

This chain joins TRBV29-1 and TRBJ1-5; D call uncertain. Germline V CDR1 and CDR2: SQVTM, ANQGSEA. Between the trimmed V and J ends, which lost 5 bases and 0 bases, there was a span of 8 bases. CDR3 length: 13 amino acids. This CDR3 is CSVRRDSNQPQHF. The CDR3 bases are TGCAGCGTTCGGCGGGATAGCAATCAGCCCCAGCATTTT.

This clone was recorded a few times. This chain links TRBV5-6 with TRBJ1-5; a possible D gene is TRBD1 (5 bases). V was cut by 2 bases and J by 7 bases, with 13 bases left in between. CDR3 length equals 14 residues. CDR1 and CDR2 from the germline V gene are SGHDT and YYEEEE. Here the CDR3 reads CASSFGEGLQPQHF. In DNA, the CDR3 is TGTGCCAGCAGCTTTGGGGAGGGGCTACAGCCCCAGCATTTT.

The sample holds a few counts of this clone. This chain joins TRBV6-1 and TRBJ1-1; D uncertain. Germline CDR1 and CDR2: MNHNS and SASEGT. The CDR3 has 13 residues. V lost 11 bases to trimming and J lost 4 bases, with 17 bases between them. CDR3 loop: CAVRTGEGTEAFF. CDR3 coding DNA: TGTGCCGTCAGGACTGGTGAAGGCACTGAAGCTTTCTTT.

The chain joins TRBV2 to TRBJ2-4; 10 nucleotides match TRBD2. Unmatched junction bases numbered 6, after V lost 6 bases and J lost 4 bases. The CDR3 covers 15 residues. Germline V gene sequence: CDR1 SNHLY, CDR2 FYNNEI. This CDR3 is CASRAGLAEKNIQYF. Written as DNA, the CDR3 is TGTGCCAGCAGGGCCGGACTAGCGGAGAAAAACATTCAGTACTTC. The complete variable domain, with remaining parts taken from reference TRBV2 and TRBJ2-4, reads EPEVTQTPSHQVTQMGQEVILRCVPISNHLYFYWYRQILGQKVEFLVSFYNNEISEKSEIFDDQFSVERPDGSNFTLKIRSTKLEDSAMYFCASRAGLAEKNIQYFGAGTRLSVL.

The chain employs TRBV5-1 and TRBJ1-1, with TRBD1 as a possible D gene (5 bases). The CDR3 contains 14 residues. Trimming cost V 2 bases and J 0 bases, with 8 bases left between them. The germline CDR1 and CDR2 sequences are SGHRS and YFSETQ. CDR3 protein: CASSLRGMNTEAFF. In DNA form, the CDR3 reads TGCGCCAGCAGCTTAAGGGGTATGAACACTGAAGCTTTCTTT.

This clone turned up a few times. The V gene is TRBV28, the J gene TRBJ2-3, with 11 positions matching TRBD2. This CDR3 is 16 amino acids long. Germline V gene lookup returns CDR1 MDHEN and CDR2 SYDVKM. V gave up 1 base and J gave up 4 bases; unmatched junction bases: 4. CDR3: CASSLLAGGWADTQYF. The CDR3 DNA reads TGTGCCAGCAGTTTATTAGCGGGAGGGTGGGCAGATACGCAGTATTTT.

The chain couples TRBV28 to TRBJ1-1; 9 bases are a match to TRBD1. The CDR3 is made up of 15 amino acids. Trimming at V came to 5 bases and at J to 8 bases, leaving 12 bases not matched to a gene. The germline V gene encodes CDR1 MDHEN and CDR2 SYDVKM. CDR3: CASSPPQGAVLEAFF. The CDR3 DNA reads as TGTGCCAGCAGTCCCCCACAGGGGGCGGTTTTGGAAGCTTTCTTT.

The CDR3 reads CASSVGTSGMTGELFF. CDR3 nucleotides: TGTGCCAGCAGCGTAGGGACTAGCGGGATGACCGGGGAGCTGTTTTTT. This rearrangement joins TRBV9 to TRBJ2-2; 12 bases align to TRBD2. In germline, CDR1 is SGDLS, CDR2 YYNGEE. There are 16 residues in the CDR3. J gave up 5 bases and V 0 bases, and 2 bases lay outside the gene matches.

The table lists this clone with a few counts. This chain links TRBV30 with TRBJ2-6, with D possibly TRBD2 on 6 matching bases. Germline V lookup: CDR1 GTSNPN, CDR2 SVGIG (reference sequence). CDR3 length: 14 residues. The V and J ends lost 1 base and 8 bases respectively, with 12 bases between them. CDR3 in DNA: TGTGCCTGGAGTGCGGGGACTCGGTCCAACGTCCTGACTTTC. Translation: CAWSAGTRSNVLTF.

This clone was observed a few times. The rearrangement links TRBV27 to TRBJ1-5; possibly TRBD1 for D (6 bases). The germline V and J ends were trimmed by 5 bases and 6 bases, with 11 bases remaining between them. Germline CDR1 MNHEY, CDR2 SMNVEV (reference sequence). The CDR3 is made up of 13 amino acids. DNA for the CDR3: TGTGCCAGCAGTCTTGGGACAACTCAGCCCCAGCATTTT. Its translation is CASSLGTTQPQHF.

The chain joins TRBV4-1 to TRBJ2-1, with TRBD2 identical over 7 bases. V was pared by 2 bases and J by 4 bases, with 5 bases of the junction left unmatched. The CDR3 sequence is 15 residues long. Germline V CDR1 and CDR2: MGHRA, YSYEKL. The CDR3 sequence is CASSQMLAVYNEQFF. The CDR3, as DNA: TGCGCCAGCAGCCAAATGCTAGCGGTATACAATGAGCAGTTCTTC.

Only a few counts were recorded for this clone. This rearrangement joins TRBV5-4 to TRBJ2-1; 7 positions match TRBD2. The V segment lost 4 bases and the J segment 2 bases; nucleotides outside the gene matches: 6. This CDR3 spans 15 amino acids. CDR1 is SGHNT, CDR2 YYREEE, per germline (reference sequence). CDR3 sequence reads: CASSALAFTYNEQFF. CDR3 bases: TGTGCCAGCAGCGCACTAGCGTTTACCTACAATGAGCAGTTCTTC.

This clone was seen a few times. The V gene is TRBV6-5, the J gene TRBJ1-2, with a weak D call TRBD1 (6 bases). V lost 8 bases and J lost 3, with 10 bases in between. The germline V gene has CDR1 MNHEY and CDR2 SVGAGI. The CDR3 contains 12 residues. The DNA for the CDR3 is TGTGCCAGCGGGGGGGCCGACTATGGCTACACCTTC. Translating gives CASGGADYGYTF.

In this sample, this clone turned up once. The chain couples TRBV19 to TRBJ1-1; 7 nucleotides align to TRBD1. There are 15 residues in the CDR3. Germline V lookup: CDR1 LNHDA, CDR2 SQIVND (reference sequence). V shed 6 bases and J 1 base; nucleotides not matched to a gene: 8. CDR3 coding DNA: TGTGCCAGTAGCTTTATCCACAGGGGGAACACTGAAGCTTTCTTT. This encodes CASSFIHRGNTEAFF.